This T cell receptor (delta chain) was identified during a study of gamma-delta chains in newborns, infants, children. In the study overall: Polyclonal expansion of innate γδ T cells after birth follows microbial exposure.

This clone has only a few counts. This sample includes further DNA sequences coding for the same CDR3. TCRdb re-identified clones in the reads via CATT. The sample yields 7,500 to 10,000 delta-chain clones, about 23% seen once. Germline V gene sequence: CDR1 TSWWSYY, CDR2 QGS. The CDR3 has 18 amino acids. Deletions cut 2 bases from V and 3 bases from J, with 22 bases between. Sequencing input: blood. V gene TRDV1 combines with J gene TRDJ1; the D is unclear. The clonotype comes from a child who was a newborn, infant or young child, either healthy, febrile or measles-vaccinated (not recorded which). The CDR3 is CALGEIVATVTGSDKLIF. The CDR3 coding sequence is TGTGCTCTTGGGGAAATTGTGGCTACGGTTACCGGGTCCGATAAACTCATCTTT.